The rows below give T cell receptor beta chains drawn from one sample of a study of blood T cell repertoires in COVID-19. Measured with immunoSEQ multiplex PCR; TCRdb has only the in-frame clones, and not every one. The data show under 300,000 clones, around 86% seen once. The sequenced sample consisted of peripheral blood. These TCRs come from a woman aged 55-69 years with active or convalescent COVID-19. Each CDR3 is given with its conserved first and last residue. The order of the fields is V gene, D gene, clone size, J gene, CDR3 DNA, CDR3 protein. D genes are given only for firm matches. Some rows mark clone size as missing; the rest say once, few, many or name a class of expanded clone.

>TRBV30|-|-|TRBJ2-3
TGTGCCTGGAGTTATGCGGGGGCCGGCCCCACAGATACGCAGTATTTT
CAWSYAGAGPTDTQYF
>TRBV7-8|-|-|TRBJ1-6
TGTGCCAGCAGCCCCCTCGGGTCACCCCTCCACTTT
CASSPLGSPLHF
>TRBV7-9|-|-|TRBJ2-1
TGTGCCAGCAGCCCTACCCGGGATGAGCAGTTCTTC
CASSPTRDEQFF
>TRBV19|TRBD1|-|TRBJ1-6
TGTGCCAGTAGCCGTGACAGGGGGAATTCACCCCTCCACTTT
CASSRDRGNSPLHF
>TRBV5-1|-|-|TRBJ2-1
TGCGCCAGCAGCTTGAGTGTGCCGGGCTACAATGAGCAGTTCTTC
CASSLSVPGYNEQFF
>TRBV30|TRBD1|-|TRBJ1-4
TGTGCCTGGAGTGTAAGGTGGGACAGGCTGGGGGAAAAACTGTTTTTT
CAWSVRWDRLGEKLFF
>TRBV4-1|TRBD2|-|TRBJ2-5
TGCGCCAGCAGCCAAGCCCCAGGACTAGCGGAGACCCAGTACTTC
CASSQAPGLAETQYF
>TRBV3-1/TRBV3-2|-|once|TRBJ2-1
TGTGCCAGCAGCCAATCTAGATTTGAGCAGTTCTTC
CASSQSRFEQFF
>TRBV19|TRBD1|-|TRBJ2-1
TGTGCCAGTAGTCAGCCGGGACAGGGGGCCAATGAGCAGTTCTTC
CASSQPGQGANEQFF
>TRBV6-6|-|-|TRBJ1-1
TGTGCCAGCAGTTACGAAGGGGGAAACACTGAAGCTTTCTTT
CASSYEGGNTEAFF
>TRBV19|-|-|TRBJ1-5
TGTGCCAGTAGTCCCGGAAGGACGGGGGATCAGCCCCAGCATTTT
CASSPGRTGDQPQHF
>TRBV11-2|TRBD1|once|TRBJ1-4
TGTGCCAGCAGTCGACAGGGTAAGGGGGCTAATGAAAAACTGTTTTTT
CASSRQGKGANEKLFF
>TRBV9|TRBD1|-|TRBJ1-4
TGTGCCAGCAGCGTATTACAGGGGGACAATGAAAAACTGTTTTTT
CASSVLQGDNEKLFF
>TRBV7-3|TRBD1|-|TRBJ2-5
TGTGCCAGCAGCTTAGGGACAGGGGGCGGTGTTCGAGAGACCCAGTACTTC
CASSLGTGGGVRETQYF
>TRBV6-1|-|-|TRBJ1-2
TGTGCCAGCAGTGCTCAGGGTGGCGCGCCCTTAGGCGGCTACACCTTC
CASSAQGGAPLGGYTF
>TRBV2|-|-|TRBJ1-6
TGTGCCAGCCGCCTTAAGCAGGGTTGGGGTAATTCACCCCTCCACTTT
CASRLKQGWGNSPLHF
>TRBV19|TRBD1|-|TRBJ2-1
TGTGCCAGTAGTGAGACAGGGGGCCTTGAGCAGTTCTTC
CASSETGGLEQFF
>TRBV14|-|-|TRBJ2-1
TGTGCCAGCAGCCAAGGCGACAGCCATGGCAATGAGCAGTTCTTC
CASSQGDSHGNEQFF
>TRBV2|TRBD2|-|TRBJ2-1
TGTGCCAGCAGAGGTTTCGAGCGGGGGGCCCCATACAATGAGCAGTTCTTC
CASRGFERGAPYNEQFF